This T cell receptor beta chain is drawn from a study of T cells in narcolepsy (dated 2018 in TCRdb). Regarding the complete study: The study enrolled patients with narcolepsy type 1 or type 2 (NT1, NT2) together with healthy control donors. The study used TCR Vbeta sequencing to track clonotypes in blood and CSF while looking for autoreactive T cells in narcolepsy patients that target self-antigens of hypocretin neurons (hypocretin, TRIB2). What the authors observed across the whole study: Certain blood memory CD4+ repertoires from patients and controls had no sequences that matched autoreactive T cell clones. In plots comparing CSF and blood CD4+ T cell clonotypes from the same patient, HCRT-specific and TRIB2-specific autoreactive clonotypes were highlighted. Patients and controls had similar numbers of sequenced blood memory CD4+ clonotypes, with averages of roughly 39,000 in patients and over 30,000 in controls. Autoreactive clonotypes were reported to be detected serially in the blood of the same patients and of different patients, but not in the blood of healthy controls.

For TCR Vbeta sequencing, memory CD4+ T cells were sorted ex vivo from the peripheral blood of narcolepsy patients and healthy controls. For this clone: Its binding antigen is unknown. One base away there is no much larger clone; base qualities are not given.

The library was produced with the immunoSEQ multiplex PCR assay. The table comes from immuneACCESS by way of TCRdb, which keeps in-frame sequences with V and J called. Part of the clones is missing from these tables; in studies checked, under half for an unresolved V gene and the rest for unknown reasons. The sample table contains about 33,000 clones; only one count was recorded for more than 80% of them. Over 1% of the sample goes to the ten largest clones. The germline V gene provides CDR1 SGHTA and CDR2 FQGNSA. V is cut back by 6 bases and J by 3 bases, with 3 bases in the junction unmatched. The cysteine opens and the phenylalanine closes a CDR3 of 13 amino acids. Only the CDR3 portion is preserved as DNA: 39 bases, with reading frame beginning at the first base.

The sample consisted of CD45RA- memory CD4+ T cells from PBMCs. What this sample's cell subset or site label stands for: memory T cells sorted ex vivo from peripheral blood. The rearranged chain carries TRBV7-2 and TRBJ1-2; a stretch of 8 junction bases matches TRBD1. The receptor was isolated from a human donor with narcolepsy. Read as DNA, the sequence is TGTGCCAGCAGTCTGGACAGGGACTATGGCTACACCTTC. Its translation reads: CASSLDRDYGYTF. Extended through the reference TRBV7-2 and TRBJ1-2 proteins, this CDR3 yields the full variable domain: GAGVSQSPSNKVTEKGKDVELRCDPISGHTALYWYRQSLGQGLEFLIYFQGNSAPDKSGLPSDRFSAERTGGSVSTLTIQRTQQEDSAVYLCASSLDRDYGYTFGSGTRLTVV.